The 32 T cell receptor beta chains below were found in one sample sequenced in a study of early T cells in non-severe SARS-CoV-2 infection. Each CDR3 protein is one row after TCRdb ran MiXCR on the 5' RACE reads. This repertoire shows just under 65,000 distinct CDR3 sequences, roughly 8.2% found once; its top ten account for 13%. The sample was whole blood, taken at baseline. These receptor sequences come from an adult who was a healthcare worker with PCR-confirmed SARS-CoV-2 infection or an uninfected control (not recorded which).

This clonotype was seen a handful of times. The CDR3 protein is CASSLEGRGNNEKLFF. The CDR3 DNA sequence: TGCGCCAGCAGCTTGGAGGGCAGGGGAAATAATGAAAAACTGTTTTTT. The V call is TRBV5-1, the J call TRBJ1-4; the D gene is possibly TRBD1 (6 bases). CDR3 length: 16 residues. The V and J ends lost 0 bases and 4 bases respectively, with 13 bases between them. Germline V lookup: CDR1 SGHRS, CDR2 YFSETQ.

This clonotype was detected many times. This sequence joins TRBV12-3 or TRBV12-4 and TRBJ1-2, with D perhaps TRBD1 (5 bases). Between the trimmed V and J ends, which lost 5 bases and 13 bases, there was a span of 26 bases. This CDR3 is built from 15 residues. The CDR3 protein is CASSPLGGAYSFSTF. Written as DNA, the CDR3 is TGTGCCAGCAGTCCCCTTGGCGGGGCTTATTCTTTTAGCACCTTC.

This chain uses TRBV6-6 with TRBJ1-2; D gene uncertain. This CDR3 contains 10 residues. CDR1 and CDR2 from the germline V gene are MNHNY and SVGAGI (reference sequence). With 4 bases removed from V and 7 bases from J, the gap between germline ends came to 4 bases. The CDR3 here is CASSLSGYTF. The CDR3 DNA follows: TGTGCCAGCAGTTTATCTGGCTACACCTTC.

The chain uses TRBV6-6 and TRBJ2-1, with 12 nucleotides matching TRBD2. Losses at the gene ends were 7 bases for V and 4 bases for J; bases not matched to a gene: 5. The CDR3 has 15 residues. In germline, CDR1 is MNHNY, CDR2 SVGAGI (reference sequence). The CDR3 protein is CASKGLAGPYNEQFF. The CDR3 region has the DNA TGTGCCAGCAAAGGACTAGCGGGGCCTTACAATGAGCAGTTCTTC.

The CDR3 loop is CASSLAGLAGFSTDTQYF. CDR3 coding DNA: TGTGCCAGCAGCTTAGCGGGACTAGCGGGGTTTAGCACAGATACGCAGTATTTT. This chain joins TRBV7-2 and TRBJ2-3; 13 nucleotides line up with TRBD2. Germline assignment: CDR1 SGHTA and CDR2 FQGNSA. After removal of 0 bases from V and 0 bases from J, the junction contained 3 bases not matched to a gene. This CDR3 spans 18 amino acids.

This chain joins TRBV5-4 and TRBJ2-3, with D hard to call. Germline V gives CDR1 SGHNT, CDR2 YYREEE (reference sequence). The CDR3 length is 13 residues. V dropped 7 bases and J dropped 5 bases, with 14 bases sitting between them. The CDR3 reads CASYETLGDTQYF. DNA of the CDR3: TGTGCCAGCTACGAGACTCTAGGAGATACGCAGTATTTT. The variable domain in full, completed from reference TRBV5-4 and TRBJ2-3, reads ETGVTQSPTHLIKTRGQQVTLRCSSQSGHNTVSWYQQALGQGPQFIFQYYREEENGRGNFPPRFSGLQFPNYSSELNVNALELDDSALYLCASYETLGDTQYFGPGTRLTVL.

The V call is TRBV7-3, the J call TRBJ2-3, with D possibly being TRBD1 (5 bases). The CDR3 spans 14 residues. V was pared by 4 bases and J by 4 bases, with 12 bases between. The germline CDR1 and CDR2 sequences are SGHTA and FQGTGA. The CDR3 here is CASSSGPGADTQYF. CDR3 DNA: TGTGCCAGCAGCTCAGGGCCCGGCGCAGATACGCAGTATTTT.

The chain has TRBV11-2 and TRBJ2-1; D is uncertain. Trimming took 4 bases from V and 0 from J, leaving 16 bases between them. The CDR3 is 17 amino acids. From germline, CDR1 is SGHAT and CDR2 FQNNGV. The CDR3 coding sequence is TGTGCCAGCAGCTCAGCTCCCTTTCTTGGCTCCTACAATGAGCAGTTCTTC. Protein product: CASSSAPFLGSYNEQFF. Looking up the rest from reference TRBV11-2 and TRBJ2-1 gives the full variable domain: EAGVAQSPRYKIIEKRQSVAFWCNPISGHATLYWYQQILGQGPKLLIQFQNNGVVDDSQLPKDRFSAERLKGVDSTLKIQPAKLEDSAVYLCASSSAPFLGSYNEQFFGPGTRLTVL.

This chain uses TRBV6-2 or TRBV6-3 with TRBJ2-5; tentatively, D is TRBD1 (6 bases). The CDR3 runs 10 residues. Per the germline V gene, CDR1 is MNHEY and CDR2 is SVGEGT. Trimming pared 9 bases from V and 11 bases from J, leaving 13 bases between. As DNA, the CDR3 is TGTGCCAGTTCTAAGGGGGAGCAGTACTTC. It encodes CASSKGEQYF.

This clonotype came up a few times. The chain couples TRBV6-6 to TRBJ1-1; D is uncertain. Trimming removed 0 bases at V and 3 bases at J, with 14 bases between. Germline-derived CDR1 and CDR2 are MNHNY and SVGAGI (reference sequence). This CDR3 contains 16 residues. The CDR3 region has the DNA TGTGCCAGCAGTTACTCCTTCGGCACCGGAGACACTGAAGCTTTCTTT. It is translated as CASSYSFGTGDTEAFF.

The gene calls are TRBV11-1 and TRBJ2-7; 8 positions match TRBD1. The germline V gene encodes CDR1 SGHAT and CDR2 FQDESV (reference sequence). The V segment lost 5 bases and the J segment 2 bases; nucleotides outside the gene matches: 5. The CDR3 spans 14 residues. The CDR3 is CASSTDRATYEQYF. The CDR3 DNA follows: TGTGCCAGCAGCACGGACAGGGCGACCTACGAGCAGTACTTC.

CDR3 DNA: TGTGCCAGCAGTTACTCGACTAGCGGGAGCCTTGGGGCCAATGAGCAGTTCTTC. This encodes CASSYSTSGSLGANEQFF. The V gene is TRBV6-2 or TRBV6-3, the J gene TRBJ2-1; 12 bases are shared with TRBD2. Trimming removed 0 bases from V and 6 bases from J; junction bases left unmatched: 9. From germline, CDR1 is MNHEY and CDR2 SVGEGT. This CDR3 comprises 18 residues.

This clonotype was seen repeatedly, ten times or more. J is TRBJ2-1 and V is TRBV19; D ambiguous. Trimming took off 3 bases at V and 7 bases at J, with 4 bases between the two ends. This CDR3 contains 11 residues. Germline values: CDR1 LNHDA, CDR2 SQIVND (reference sequence). The CDR3 DNA is TGTGCCAGTAGTATTTTGAATGAGCAGTTCTTC. Translation: CASSILNEQFF. Variable domain in full (rest from reference TRBV19 and TRBJ2-1): DGGITQSPKYLFRKEGQNVTLSCEQNLNHDAMYWYRQDPGQGLRLIYYSQIVNDFQKGDIAEGYSVSREKKESFPLTVTSAQKNPTAFYLCASSILNEQFFGPGTRLTVL.

The V and J genes are TRBV6-2 or TRBV6-3 and TRBJ2-5; D remains ambiguous. V lost 2 bases to trimming and J lost 0 bases, with 4 bases between them. Germline values: CDR1 MNHEY, CDR2 SVGEGT. This CDR3 comprises 13 residues. The CDR3 loop is CASSYVNQETQYF. The CDR3 DNA sequence: TGTGCCAGCAGTTACGTAAACCAAGAGACCCAGTACTTC.

This clonotype showed up many times. The CDR3 DNA reads as TGTGCCAGCAGTTTTACGGGGAATGAGCAGTTCTTC. Its protein product is CASSFTGNEQFF. The chain uses TRBV12-3 or TRBV12-4 and TRBJ2-1, with D possibly matching TRBD2 (5 bases). This CDR3 is built from 12 residues. The V end lost 3 bases, the J end lost 7 bases, and 7 bases lay between the germline ends.

This clonotype came up many times. Here the CDR3 reads CSALLDVPPDTQYF. As DNA, the CDR3 is TGCAGTGCTTTACTGGACGTACCCCCAGATACGCAGTATTTT. The chain employs TRBV20-1 and TRBJ2-3; D remains ambiguous. Germline assignment: CDR1 DFQATT and CDR2 SNEGSKA (reference sequence). The CDR3 has 14 residues. Trimming cost V 5 bases and J 4 bases, with 16 bases left between them.

The genes are TRBV1 and TRBJ2-7; TRBD2 is taken as the D call from the table, unchecked against the DNA. TRBV1 constitutes a pseudogene. This CDR3 comprises 15 residues. CDR3 DNA sequence: TGCACCAGCAGCCCACCGCCCGGGGAGGGGCCCGAGCAGTACTTC. This translates into CTSSPPPGEGPEQYF.

The chain recombines TRBV4-3 with TRBJ1-5, with unresolved D. The germline V and J ends were trimmed by 0 bases and 3 bases, with 9 bases remaining between them. Germline CDR1 LGHNA, CDR2 YSLEER. This CDR3 spans 15 amino acids. CDR3 bases: TGCGCCAGCAGCCAAGATGGGCGGCTCAATCAGCCCCAGCATTTT. Amino acid sequence: CASSQDGRLNQPQHF.

This chain connects TRBV29-1 to TRBJ1-1; D gene unclear. V lost 3 bases and J lost 7, with 9 bases in between. The CDR3 is 11 amino acids. The germline CDR1 and CDR2 sequences are SQVTM and ANQGSEA. For the CDR3, the DNA is TGCAGCGTTGACTCGTCTAATGAAGCTTTCTTT. It encodes CSVDSSNEAFF.

This clonotype came up a few times. The chain links TRBV29-1 to TRBJ1-1; D call uncertain. Germline loops: CDR1 SQVTM, CDR2 ANQGSEA. The CDR3 loop spans 11 amino acids. The CDR3 DNA reads TGCCGGCCCCTAGGGAACACTGAAGCTTTCTTT. The encoded protein is CRPLGNTEAFF. The entire variable domain, with the rest obtained from reference TRBV29-1 and TRBJ1-1, is as follows: SAVISQKPSRDICQRGTSLTIQCQVDSQVTMMFWYRQQPGQSLTLIATANQGSEATYESGFVIDKFPISRPNLTFSTLTVSNMSPEDSSIYLCRPLGNTEAFFGQGTRLTVV.

The sample holds many counts of this clonotype. V and J are TRBV20-1 and TRBJ2-1; 9 nucleotides agree with TRBD2. The CDR3 is 15 amino acids. CDR1 and CDR2 from the germline V gene are DFQATT and SNEGSKA (reference sequence). V shed 0 bases, J shed 10 bases, and the junction held 10 bases outside the gene matches. The CDR3 loop is CSARDQASGKIEQFF. The CDR3, as DNA: TGCAGTGCTAGAGATCAAGCTAGCGGGAAGATCGAGCAGTTCTTC.

In its sample, this clonotype was seen many times. The chain links TRBV20-1 to TRBJ2-7; the D is unclear. V lost 0 bases and J lost 6, with 15 bases in between. Germline V gene data show CDR1 as DFQATT and CDR2 as SNEGSKA (reference sequence). The CDR3 has 14 residues. In nucleotides, the CDR3 is TGCAGTGCTAGAGATCTCGGGCGTTCGGGCGAGCAGTACTTC. This sequence encodes CSARDLGRSGEQYF.

The chain uses TRBV5-4 and TRBJ1-3; D gene ambiguous. Trimming pared 2 bases from V and 0 bases from J, leaving 9 bases between. Germline CDR1 reads SGHNT; CDR2 reads YYREEE (reference sequence). The CDR3 length is 15 residues. The CDR3 DNA sequence: TGTGCCAGCAGCTTTCCCGGGGTCTCTGGAAACACCATATATTTT. Its protein product is CASSFPGVSGNTIYF.

This chain links TRBV18 with TRBJ2-7, with 11 bases that match TRBD1. Germline values: CDR1 KGHSH, CDR2 LQKENI. The CDR3 consists of 15 residues. The J segment lost 3 bases and the V segment lost 6 bases, leaving 7 bases of the junction unmatched. The CDR3 region has the DNA TGTGCCAGCTCCCCTGGGACAGGGGGGAACTACGAGCAGTACTTC. Translating it yields CASSPGTGGNYEQYF.

There are many counts of this clonotype. The chain links TRBV18 to TRBJ1-1, with D possibly being TRBD1 (5 bases). Germline loops: CDR1 KGHSH, CDR2 LQKENI. The V end was cut by 4 bases, the J end by 6 bases, with 18 bases between. The CDR3 has 15 amino acids. Written as DNA, the CDR3 is TGTGCCAGCTCACAGCAGGGTGTTGCAAGCTCTGAAGCTTTCTTT. It translates to CASSQQGVASSEAFF.

This clonotype was counted ten times or more. The genes are TRBV7-9 and TRBJ1-6; D is ambiguous. The ends were cut back, 5 bases at V and 7 bases at J, with 6 bases in the middle. The CDR3 consists of 12 residues. CDR1 and CDR2 from the germline V gene are SEHNR and FQNEAQ (reference sequence). Here the CDR3 reads CASSETNSPLHF. DNA of the CDR3: TGTGCCAGCAGCGAAACAAATTCACCCCTCCACTTT.

This clonotype was picked up a small number of times. V usage is TRBV9 and J usage is TRBJ2-7; the D gene is possibly TRBD1 (6 bases). Germline values: CDR1 SGDLS, CDR2 YYNGEE. V lost 2 bases, J lost 6 bases, and 6 bases lay in between. The CDR3 consists of 11 residues. In nucleotides, the CDR3 is TGTGCCAGCAGCGTGGGGGCCGAGCAGTACTTC. Translation gives CASSVGAEQYF. Full variable domain (outside the CDR3, taken from reference TRBV9 and TRBJ2-7): DSGVTQTPKHLITATGQRVTLRCSPRSGDLSVYWYQQSLDQGLQFLIQYYNGEERAKGNILERFSAQQFPDLHSELNLSSLELGDSALYFCASSVGAEQYFGPGTRLTVT.

This clonotype was observed at least ten times. The V gene is TRBV12-3 or TRBV12-4, the J gene TRBJ1-1; D is unclear. The CDR3 totals 13 residues. Between the trimmed V and J ends, which lost 10 bases and 6 bases, there was a span of 18 bases. The CDR3 region is CATSNQITAEAFF. In nucleotides, the CDR3 is TGTGCCACCTCGAACCAAATTACCGCTGAAGCTTTCTTT.

Only a few counts were recorded for this clonotype. The J gene is TRBJ2-3, the V gene TRBV6-1; D assignment may be TRBD1 or TRBD2 (5 bases each). V lost 6 bases and J lost 0, with 10 bases in between. The germline gives CDR1 MNHNS, CDR2 SASEGT. The CDR3 loop spans 14 amino acids. In DNA form, the CDR3 reads TGTGCCAGCAGCGCCCGGGACAGCACAGATACGCAGTATTTT. Translated, it gives CASSARDSTDTQYF.

This clonotype was detected a few times. The V and J genes are TRBV5-1 and TRBJ2-3; TRBD2 aligns across 12 bases. CDR3 length: 18 residues. Germline CDR1 reads SGHRS; CDR2 reads YFSETQ. With 4 bases clipped from V and 4 bases from J, the junction kept 13 bases outside the gene matches. The CDR3 here is CASSRTSGTGGLADTQYF. The CDR3 DNA sequence: TGCGCCAGCAGCAGGACTAGCGGGACAGGAGGGCTGGCAGATACGCAGTATTTT.

This clonotype was detected many times. V usage is TRBV20-1 and J usage is TRBJ1-1; D is perhaps TRBD1 (5 bases). V lost 8 bases and J 3 bases, leaving 22 bases between the germline ends. The CDR3 contains 15 residues. Germline V CDR1 and CDR2: DFQATT, SNEGSKA (reference sequence). In DNA, the CDR3 is TGCAGTTCACGGCGGGGTGACGGGGGTCACACTGAAGCTTTCTTT. As protein: CSSRRGDGGHTEAFF.

The sample holds many counts of this clonotype. The rearrangement joins TRBV29-1 to TRBJ2-5, with 15 bases identical to TRBD2. Losses at the gene ends were 4 bases for V and 3 bases for J; bases not matched to a gene: 6. The CDR3 runs to 16 residues. Germline CDR1 is SQVTM and CDR2 is ANQGSEA. CDR3 loop: CSVVGGLAGGEETQYF. CDR3 nucleotide sequence: TGCAGCGTTGTGGGGGGACTAGCGGGAGGAGAAGAGACCCAGTACTTC.